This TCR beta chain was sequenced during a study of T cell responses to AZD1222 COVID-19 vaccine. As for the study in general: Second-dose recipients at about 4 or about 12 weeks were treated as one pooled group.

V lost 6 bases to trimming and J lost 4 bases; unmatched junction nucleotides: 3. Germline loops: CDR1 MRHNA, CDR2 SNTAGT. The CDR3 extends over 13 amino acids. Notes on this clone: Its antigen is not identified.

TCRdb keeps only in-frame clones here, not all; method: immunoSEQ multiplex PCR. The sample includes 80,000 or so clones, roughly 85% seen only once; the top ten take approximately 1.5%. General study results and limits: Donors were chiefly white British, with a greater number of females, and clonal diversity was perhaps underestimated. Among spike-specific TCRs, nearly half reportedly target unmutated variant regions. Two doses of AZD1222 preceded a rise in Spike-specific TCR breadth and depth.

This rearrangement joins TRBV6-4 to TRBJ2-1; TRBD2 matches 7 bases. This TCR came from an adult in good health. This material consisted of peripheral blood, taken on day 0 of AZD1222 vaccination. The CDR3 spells CASSLAEYNEQFF. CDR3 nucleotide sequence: TGTGCCAGCAGCCTAGCGGAGTACAATGAGCAGTTCTTC.